Here is one T cell receptor (beta chain) with its context. Its matching antigen is unknown. This record belongs to a study of beta chain features in type 1 diabetes. Study-level findings and limits: Insertions were fewer and deletions more numerous at VDJ junctions in type 1 diabetes patients. In patients and controls equally, PCR might favor templates that are shorter. People with Type 1 diabetes carried modestly yet significantly shorter TCRB CDR3s in all four CD4+ subsets.

The entirety of the isolated RNA underwent reverse transcription, so expressed TCRB transcripts were sequenced. Here immunoSEQ multiplex PCR was the method, and the copy in TCRdb shows in-frame clones only, minus some. Seen here are some 220,000 clones, approximately 11% observed once, and the top ten hold 1% to 1.5%. V was pared by 0 bases and J by 7 bases, with 13 bases of the junction left unmatched. Per germline, CDR1 SGHDN and CDR2 FVKESK. The CDR3 has 19 residues. The TCR was taken from a man aged 18 to 29 in good health. The sample comprised central memory CD4+ T cells from blood. The rearrangement links TRBV14 to TRBJ2-1, with 12 bases lining up with TRBD2. The CDR3 DNA follows: TGTGCCAGCAGCCAAGAATCCAGGAGGGCTAGCGGGAGGGTTAATGAGCAGTTCTTC. It encodes CASSQESRRASGRVNEQFF.